This T cell receptor beta chain was obtained from a study of Graves' ophthalmopathy and Graves' hyperthyroidism. Remarks on this clonotype: A much larger clone differs from this one at a single base, so this may be a read error.

The CDR3 has 15 amino acids. CDR1 is SGHTA, CDR2 FQGNSA, per germline. TCR beta CDR3 regions were amplified from RNA transcripts. Second-round multiplex PCR followed a first-round RT-PCR using HTBI primers. TCRdb reprocessed the multiplex PCR reads with MiXCR, giving one entry per CDR3 protein. The sample lists 500,000 to 700,000 distinct CDR3 sequences; roughly 40% were seen once. The clonotype comes from an adult man with Graves' hyperthyroidism. This chain connects TRBV7-2 to TRBJ1-1; 8 bases map to TRBD1. The specimen sequenced was peripheral blood or thyroid tissue (not recorded which). CDR3 residues: CAGSQDPRQGPEAFF. In nucleotides, the CDR3 is TGTGCCGGCAGCCAAGATCCTCGACAGGGGCCTGAAGCTTTCTTT.